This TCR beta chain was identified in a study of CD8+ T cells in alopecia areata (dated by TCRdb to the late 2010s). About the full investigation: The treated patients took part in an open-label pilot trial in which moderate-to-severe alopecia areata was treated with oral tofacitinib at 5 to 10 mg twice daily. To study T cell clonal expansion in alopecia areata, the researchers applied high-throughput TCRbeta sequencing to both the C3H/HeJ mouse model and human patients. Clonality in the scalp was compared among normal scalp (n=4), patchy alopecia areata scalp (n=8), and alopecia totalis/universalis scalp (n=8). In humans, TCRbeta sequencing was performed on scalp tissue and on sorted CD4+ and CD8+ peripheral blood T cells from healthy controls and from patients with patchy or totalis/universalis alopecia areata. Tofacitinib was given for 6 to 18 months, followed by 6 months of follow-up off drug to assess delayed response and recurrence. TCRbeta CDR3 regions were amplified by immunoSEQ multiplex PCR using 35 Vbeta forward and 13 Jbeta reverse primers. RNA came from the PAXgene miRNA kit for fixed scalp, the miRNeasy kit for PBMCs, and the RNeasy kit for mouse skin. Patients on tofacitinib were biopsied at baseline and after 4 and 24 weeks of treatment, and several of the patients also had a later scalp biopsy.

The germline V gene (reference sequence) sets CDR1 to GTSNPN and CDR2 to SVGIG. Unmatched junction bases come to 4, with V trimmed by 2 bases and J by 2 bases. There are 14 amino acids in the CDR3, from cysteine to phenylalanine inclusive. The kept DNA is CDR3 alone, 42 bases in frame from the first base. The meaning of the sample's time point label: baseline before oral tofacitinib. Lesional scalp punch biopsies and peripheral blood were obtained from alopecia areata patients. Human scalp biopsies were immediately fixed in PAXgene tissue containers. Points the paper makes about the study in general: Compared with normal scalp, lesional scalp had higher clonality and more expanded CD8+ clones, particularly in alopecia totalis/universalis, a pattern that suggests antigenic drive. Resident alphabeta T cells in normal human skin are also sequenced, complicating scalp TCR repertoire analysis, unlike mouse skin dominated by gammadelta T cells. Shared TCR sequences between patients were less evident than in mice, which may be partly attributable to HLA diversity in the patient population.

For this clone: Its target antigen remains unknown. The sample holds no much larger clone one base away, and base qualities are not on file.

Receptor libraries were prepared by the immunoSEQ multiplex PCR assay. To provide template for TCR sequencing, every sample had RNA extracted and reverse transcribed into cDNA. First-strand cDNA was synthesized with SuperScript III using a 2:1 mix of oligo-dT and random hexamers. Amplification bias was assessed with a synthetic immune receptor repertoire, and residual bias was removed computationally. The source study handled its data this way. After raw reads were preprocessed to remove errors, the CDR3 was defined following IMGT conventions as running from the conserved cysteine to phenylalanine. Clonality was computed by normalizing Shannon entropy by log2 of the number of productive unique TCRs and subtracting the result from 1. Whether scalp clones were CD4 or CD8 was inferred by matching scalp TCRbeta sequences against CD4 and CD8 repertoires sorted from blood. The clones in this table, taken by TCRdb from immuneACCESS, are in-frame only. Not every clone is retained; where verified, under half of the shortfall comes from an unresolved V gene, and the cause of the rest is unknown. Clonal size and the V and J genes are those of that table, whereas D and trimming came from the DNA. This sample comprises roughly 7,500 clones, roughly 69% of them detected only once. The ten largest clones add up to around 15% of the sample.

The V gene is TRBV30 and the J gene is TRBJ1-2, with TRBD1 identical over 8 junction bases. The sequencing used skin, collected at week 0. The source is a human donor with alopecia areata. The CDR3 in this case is CAWSTGQVNYGYTF. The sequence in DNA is TGTGCCTGGAGTACGGGACAGGTCAACTATGGCTACACCTTC.